One TCR beta chain is described in this entry. The sample is drawn from a study of T cell changes during pregnancy in multiple sclerosis. The protocol was immunoSEQ multiplex PCR, while the TCRdb copy is restricted to in-frame clones and leaves out a portion. The table has approximately 71,000 clones, roughly 92% seen once. This TCR was sampled from a female donor with multiple sclerosis, enrolled in a pregnancy study. Specimen: peripheral blood, collected in the second trimester of pregnancy.

CDR3 region: CASSTGTSGGAVAYNEQFF. The CDR3 coding sequence is TGTGCCAGCAGCACCGGGACTAGCGGGGGGGCCGTGGCCTACAATGAGCAGTTCTTC. The chain uses TRBV7-9 and TRBJ2-1, with 16 bases identical to TRBD2. The germline gives CDR1 SEHNR, CDR2 FQNEAQ (reference sequence). Germline trimming cut 5 bases from V and 2 bases from J; bases unmatched to any gene: 9. The CDR3 is 19 amino acids.